Sequencing of this T cell receptor (beta chain) was carried out in a study of blood T cells in healthy people across ages. Study-level results: Diversity was higher, and naive CD4+ cells more numerous, in long-lived donors than in aged donors.

To note about this clonotype: What it binds is not known.

Using a J-beta primer mix together with a sample-barcoded 5' primer, a second PCR was run for roughly 7 to 11 cycles. Every cDNA molecule bore a tag from a template-switch adaptor containing 12 random nucleotides. Each CDR3 protein gets one entry after TCRdb re-called the 5' RACE reads with MiXCR. In the table there are some 730,000 distinct CDR3 sequences, 20% to 25% of which are singletons. This CDR3 is 11 amino acids long. Between the trimmed V and J ends, which lost 7 bases and 3 bases, there was a span of 6 bases. Germline loops: CDR1 MDHEN, CDR2 SYDVKM. The V gene is TRBV28, the J gene TRBJ1-2; D gene ambiguous. The sequence was collected from a man between 65 and 85 years old in good health. The sample comprised blood. DNA of the CDR3: TGTGCCAGCATAGCGGACTATGGCTACACCTTC. Amino acid sequence: CASIADYGYTF.